Listed here are 14 T cell receptor beta chains from one sample, sequenced in a study of identical twins. TCRdb analysed the 5' RACE reads with MiXCR anew, one entry per CDR3 protein. Of about 520,000 distinct CDR3 sequences in the sample, 22% are singletons; the top ten hold around 0.9%. The same specimen was also included in a second study, on T cells expressing NK-cell markers.

The sequenced sample consisted of CD4+ T cells sorted from blood. The receptors derive from a woman younger than 35 in good health.

This chain connects TRBV15 to TRBJ2-2; D ambiguous. This CDR3 is 15 amino acids long. The germline CDR1 and CDR2 sequences are LNHNV and YYDKDF (reference sequence). V dropped 6 bases and J dropped 1 base, with 12 bases sitting between them. CDR3 amino acids: CATRPGNLNTGELFF. CDR3 DNA sequence: TGTGCCACCAGGCCCGGAAATCTGAACACCGGGGAGCTGTTTTTT.

The chain couples TRBV2 to TRBJ2-5; D unclear. The CDR3 runs 13 residues. From germline, CDR1 is SNHLY and CDR2 FYNNEI. The V end was cut by 2 bases, the J end by 1 base, with 5 bases between. CDR3 nucleotide sequence: TGTGCCAGCAGTGAATACAGCCAAGAGACCCAGTACTTC. This encodes CASSEYSQETQYF. The whole variable domain, remainder taken from reference TRBV2 and TRBJ2-5, is EPEVTQTPSHQVTQMGQEVILRCVPISNHLYFYWYRQILGQKVEFLVSFYNNEISEKSEIFDDQFSVERPDGSNFTLKIRSTKLEDSAMYFCASSEYSQETQYFGPGTRLLVL.

This chain links TRBV3-1 with TRBJ1-4; D is unclear. Trimming left V 8 bases short and J 8 bases short, with 18 bases between. The CDR3 sequence is 14 residues long. Germline V lookup: CDR1 LGHDT, CDR2 YNNKEL (reference sequence). Written as DNA, the CDR3 is TGTGCCAGCGGGGTCCTGGCCCTCCGAGAAAAACTGTTTTTT. It codes for CASGVLALREKLFF.

The chain joins TRBV12-3 or TRBV12-4 to TRBJ1-2; D unresolved. The V end was cut by 6 bases, the J end by 8 bases, with 13 bases between. The CDR3 is 12 residues long. The CDR3 region has the DNA TGTGCCAGCAGGAACGACGAGAAAGGCTACACCTTC. Its translation is CASRNDEKGYTF.

V gene TRBV6-1 combines with J gene TRBJ2-5; the match to TRBD2 covers 7 bases. This CDR3 region has 15 residues. Germline V gene data show CDR1 as MNHNS and CDR2 as SASEGT. The junction had 8 bases not matched to a gene; V was cut back by 5 bases and J by 2 bases. CDR3 coding DNA: TGTGCCAGCAGTCCTGGGCGGGGGTGGCAAGAGACCCAGTACTTC. Translation: CASSPGRGWQETQYF.

CDR3 bases: TGTGCCAGCAGGCCTTCGGGGGTCAATGAGCAGTTCTTC. This gives the protein CASRPSGVNEQFF. The chain carries TRBV6-1 and TRBJ2-1; D may be TRBD2 (6 bases). CDR3 size: 13 residues. The germline CDR1 and CDR2 sequences are MNHNS and SASEGT. Trimming shortened V by 6 bases and J by 6 bases, and 12 bases separated the two germline ends.

The chain employs TRBV2 and TRBJ1-3; no definite D call. V dropped 3 bases and J dropped 1 base, with 10 bases sitting between them. The CDR3 totals 15 residues. Germline V lookup: CDR1 SNHLY, CDR2 FYNNEI. CDR3 coding DNA: TGTGCCAGCAGTGAGTCGCACGGTTCTGGAAACACCATATATTTT. The encoded protein is CASSESHGSGNTIYF.

The chain employs TRBV9 and TRBJ2-2; TRBD1 agrees at 9 bases. The V gene end was trimmed by 1 base and the J gene end by 2 bases; junction bases not matched to a gene: 21. This CDR3 has 22 residues. The germline V gene has CDR1 SGDLS and CDR2 YYNGEE. The DNA for the CDR3 is TGTGCCAGCAGCGTATCCTTCAGAGGACAGGGGAGGGATTCGGTTAACACCGGGGAGCTGTTTTTT. Its protein is CASSVSFRGQGRDSVNTGELFF.

This chain's CDR3 is CASGLVLGTGSYEQYF. The CDR3 DNA is TGTGCTAGTGGTTTGGTGCTCGGGACAGGGTCGTACGAGCAGTACTTC. This chain connects TRBV12-5 to TRBJ2-7; 9 bases align to TRBD1. Germline lookup yields CDR1 LGHNT and CDR2 FRNRAP. There are 16 residues in the CDR3. After removal of 0 bases from V and 4 bases from J, the junction contained 7 bases not matched to a gene. The whole variable domain, remainder taken from reference TRBV12-5 and TRBJ2-7, is DARVTQTPRHKVTEMGQEVTMRCQPILGHNTVFWYRQTMMQGLELLAYFRNRAPLDDSGMPKDRFSAEMPDATLATLKIQPSEPRDSAVYFCASGLVLGTGSYEQYFGPGTRLTVT.

The CDR3, as DNA: TGCAGTGCTAGCGCTAGCGGGAGTTCGGCAGATACGCAGTATTTT. This translates into CSASASGSSADTQYF. V gene TRBV20-1 combines with J gene TRBJ2-3; 10 nucleotides line up with TRBD2. Per germline, CDR1 DFQATT and CDR2 SNEGSKA (reference sequence). V lost 3 bases to trimming and J lost 4 bases; unmatched junction nucleotides: 7. The CDR3 has 15 residues.

This clonotype came up a few times. The rearrangement links TRBV20-1 to TRBJ2-3; D is unclear. This CDR3 has 16 residues. The germline V gene encodes CDR1 DFQATT and CDR2 SNEGSKA (reference sequence). With 3 bases removed from V and 2 bases from J, the gap between germline ends came to 18 bases. This chain's CDR3 is CSARPSGLRFTDTQYF. The CDR3 DNA follows: TGCAGTGCTAGGCCCTCCGGGCTCCGATTCACAGATACGCAGTATTTT.

This chain uses TRBV3-1 with TRBJ2-7; D may be TRBD1 or TRBD2 (5 bases each). V lost 1 base and J lost 6, with 16 bases in between. The CDR3 covers 15 residues. The germline V gene has CDR1 LGHDT and CDR2 YNNKEL (reference sequence). CDR3 DNA sequence: TGTGCCAGCAGCCAAGTACCGGGGCATAGGTTCGAGCAGTACTTC. This gives the protein CASSQVPGHRFEQYF.

The chain links TRBV10-3 to TRBJ2-5; D is ambiguous. V dropped 3 bases and J dropped 6 bases, with 14 bases sitting between them. Germline assignment: CDR1 ENHRY and CDR2 SYGVKD. There are 14 residues in the CDR3. CDR3 coding DNA: TGTGCCATCAGTGACTCAAGCTCGGTTCAGACCCAGTACTTC. Protein sequence: CAISDSSSVQTQYF.

The V call is TRBV6-2 or TRBV6-3, the J call TRBJ2-4, with 12 bases matching TRBD2. Germline V gives CDR1 MNHEY, CDR2 SVGEGT. V lost 6 bases and J lost 7; bases outside the gene matches: 13. CDR3 length equals 17 residues. CDR3: CASSRSPGLAGGNIQYF. CDR3 DNA: TGTGCCAGCAGCCGAAGTCCGGGACTAGCGGGTGGGAACATTCAGTACTTC.